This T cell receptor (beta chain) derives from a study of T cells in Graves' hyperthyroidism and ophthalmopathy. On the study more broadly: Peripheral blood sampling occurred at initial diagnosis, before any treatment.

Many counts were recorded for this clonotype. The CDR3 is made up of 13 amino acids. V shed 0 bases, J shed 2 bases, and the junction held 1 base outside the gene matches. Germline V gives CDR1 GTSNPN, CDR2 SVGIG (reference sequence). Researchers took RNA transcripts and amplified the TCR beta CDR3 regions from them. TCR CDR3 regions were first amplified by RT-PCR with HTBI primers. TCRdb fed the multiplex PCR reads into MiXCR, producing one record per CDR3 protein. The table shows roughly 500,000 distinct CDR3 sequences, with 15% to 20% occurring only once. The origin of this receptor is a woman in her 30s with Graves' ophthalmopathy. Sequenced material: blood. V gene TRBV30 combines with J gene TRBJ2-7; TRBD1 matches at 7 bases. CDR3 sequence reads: CAWSVQGAYEQYF. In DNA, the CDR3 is TGTGCCTGGAGTGTCCAGGGGGCCTACGAGCAGTACTTC.